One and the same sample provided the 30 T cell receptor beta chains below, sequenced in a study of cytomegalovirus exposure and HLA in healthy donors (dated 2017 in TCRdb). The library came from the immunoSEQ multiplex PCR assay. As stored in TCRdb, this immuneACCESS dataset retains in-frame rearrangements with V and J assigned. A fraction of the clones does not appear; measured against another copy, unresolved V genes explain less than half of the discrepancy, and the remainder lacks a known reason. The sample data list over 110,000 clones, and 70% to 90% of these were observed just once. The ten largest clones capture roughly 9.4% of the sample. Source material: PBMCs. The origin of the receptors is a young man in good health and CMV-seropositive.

In nucleotides, the CDR3 is TGTGCCAGCAGTGAATTCCGCGCGGGGGAGACCCAGTACTTC. Translation: CASSEFRAGETQYF. The chain couples TRBV2 to TRBJ2-5, with a weak D call TRBD2 (6 bases). This CDR3 region has 14 residues. Per the germline V gene, CDR1 is SNHLY and CDR2 is FYNNEI. Trimming took off 2 bases at V and 5 bases at J, with 12 bases between the two ends.

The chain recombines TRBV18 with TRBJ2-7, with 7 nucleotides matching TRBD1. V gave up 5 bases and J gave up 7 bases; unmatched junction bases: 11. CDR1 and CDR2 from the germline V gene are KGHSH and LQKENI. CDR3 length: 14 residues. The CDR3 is CASSSGQGVEEQYF. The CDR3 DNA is TGTGCCAGCTCAAGTGGGCAGGGGGTAGAAGAGCAGTACTTC.

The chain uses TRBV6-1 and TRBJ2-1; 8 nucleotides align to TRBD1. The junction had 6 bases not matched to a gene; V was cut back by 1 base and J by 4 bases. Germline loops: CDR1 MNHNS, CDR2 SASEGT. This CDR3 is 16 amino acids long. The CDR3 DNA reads TGTGCCAGCAGTGAAGGAGGGCAGGGGGCGTACAATGAGCAGTTCTTC. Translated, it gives CASSEGGQGAYNEQFF.

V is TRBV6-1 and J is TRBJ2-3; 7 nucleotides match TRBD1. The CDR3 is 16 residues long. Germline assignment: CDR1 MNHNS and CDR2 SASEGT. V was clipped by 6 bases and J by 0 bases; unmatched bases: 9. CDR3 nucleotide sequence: TGTGCCAGCAGGGAAAAGACAGGGTCCAGCACAGATACGCAGTATTTT. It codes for CASREKTGSSTDTQYF.

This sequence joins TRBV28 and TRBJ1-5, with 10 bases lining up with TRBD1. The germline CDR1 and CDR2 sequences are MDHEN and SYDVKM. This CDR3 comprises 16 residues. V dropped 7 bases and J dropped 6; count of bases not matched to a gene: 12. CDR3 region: CASTPTGTGARQPQHF. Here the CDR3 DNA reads TGTGCCAGCACCCCAACCGGGACAGGGGCTCGTCAGCCCCAGCATTTT.

The DNA for the CDR3 is TGTGCCAGCAGCTTGCGTCAGGGGGGCATTAACGCCTACGAGCAGTACTTC. As protein: CASSLRQGGINAYEQYF. This chain joins TRBV5-4 and TRBJ2-7, with D possibly TRBD1 on 7 matching bases. Germline V gene data show CDR1 as SGHNT and CDR2 as YYREEE (reference sequence). With 1 base removed from V and 2 bases from J, the gap between germline ends came to 19 bases. The CDR3 contains 17 residues.

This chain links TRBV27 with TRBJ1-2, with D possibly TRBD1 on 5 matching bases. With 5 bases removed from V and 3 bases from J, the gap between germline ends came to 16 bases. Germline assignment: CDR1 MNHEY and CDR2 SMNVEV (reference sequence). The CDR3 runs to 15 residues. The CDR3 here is CASSPWGGGYYGYTF. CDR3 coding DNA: TGTGCCAGCAGTCCCTGGGGTGGGGGGTACTATGGCTACACCTTC.

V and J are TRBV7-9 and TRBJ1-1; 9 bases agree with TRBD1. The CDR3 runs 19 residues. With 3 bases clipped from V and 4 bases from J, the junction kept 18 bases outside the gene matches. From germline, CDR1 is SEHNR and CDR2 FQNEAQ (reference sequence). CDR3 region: CASSFGELTGGGLGTEAFF. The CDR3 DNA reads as TGTGCCAGCAGCTTCGGAGAACTTACAGGGGGCGGTCTGGGCACTGAAGCTTTCTTT.

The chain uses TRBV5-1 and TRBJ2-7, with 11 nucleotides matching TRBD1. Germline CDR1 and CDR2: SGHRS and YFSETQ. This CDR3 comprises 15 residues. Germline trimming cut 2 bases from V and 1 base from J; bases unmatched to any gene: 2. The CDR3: CASSLGTGGSYEQYF. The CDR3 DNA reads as TGCGCCAGCAGCTTAGGGACAGGGGGATCCTACGAGCAGTACTTC.

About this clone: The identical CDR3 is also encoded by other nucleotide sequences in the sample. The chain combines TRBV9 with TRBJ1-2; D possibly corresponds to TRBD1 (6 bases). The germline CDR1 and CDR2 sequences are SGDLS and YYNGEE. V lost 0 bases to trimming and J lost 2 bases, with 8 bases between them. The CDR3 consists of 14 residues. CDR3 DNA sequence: TGTGCCAGCAGCGTAGGAGGACAGAACTATGGCTACACCTTC. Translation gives CASSVGGQNYGYTF. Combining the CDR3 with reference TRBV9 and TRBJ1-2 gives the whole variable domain DSGVTQTPKHLITATGQRVTLRCSPRSGDLSVYWYQQSLDQGLQFLIQYYNGEERAKGNILERFSAQQFPDLHSELNLSSLELGDSALYFCASSVGGQNYGYTFGSGTRLTVV.

For the CDR3, the DNA is TGTGCCAGCAGTGTTAGGTGGGAGACCTACAATGAGCAGTTCTTC. Residues: CASSVRWETYNEQFF. The rearrangement uses TRBV6-1 and TRBJ2-1, with D possibly TRBD2 on 5 matching bases. The CDR3 runs to 15 residues. V dropped 4 bases and J dropped 2 bases, with 12 bases sitting between them. CDR1 MNHNS and CDR2 SASEGT come from the germline V gene.

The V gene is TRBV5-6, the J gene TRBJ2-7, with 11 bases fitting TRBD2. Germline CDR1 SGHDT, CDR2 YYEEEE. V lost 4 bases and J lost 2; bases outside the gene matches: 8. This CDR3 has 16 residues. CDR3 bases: TGTGCCAGCAGCCGGGCCTTTAGCGGGAGGGCCTACGAGCAGTACTTC. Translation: CASSRAFSGRAYEQYF.

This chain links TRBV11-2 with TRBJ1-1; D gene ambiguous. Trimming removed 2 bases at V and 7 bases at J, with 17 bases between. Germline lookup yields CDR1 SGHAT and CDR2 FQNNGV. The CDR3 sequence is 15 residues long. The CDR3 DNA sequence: TGTGCCAGCAGCTTACCTCCCCTCGGGTTTGATGAAGCTTTCTTT. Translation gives CASSLPPLGFDEAFF.

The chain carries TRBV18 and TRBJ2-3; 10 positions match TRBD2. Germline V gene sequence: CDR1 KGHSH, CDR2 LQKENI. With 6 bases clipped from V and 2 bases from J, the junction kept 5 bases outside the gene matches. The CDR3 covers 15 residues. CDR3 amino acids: CASSGLAVITDTQYF. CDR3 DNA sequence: TGTGCCAGCTCCGGACTAGCGGTTATCACAGATACGCAGTATTTT.

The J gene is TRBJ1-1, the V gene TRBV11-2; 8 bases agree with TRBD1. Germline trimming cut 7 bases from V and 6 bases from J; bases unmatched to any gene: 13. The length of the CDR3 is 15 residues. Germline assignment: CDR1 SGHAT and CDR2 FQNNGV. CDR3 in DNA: TGTGCCAGCATCTTCGGTATAGGACAGGGCTCTGAAGCTTTCTTT. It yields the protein CASIFGIGQGSEAFF.

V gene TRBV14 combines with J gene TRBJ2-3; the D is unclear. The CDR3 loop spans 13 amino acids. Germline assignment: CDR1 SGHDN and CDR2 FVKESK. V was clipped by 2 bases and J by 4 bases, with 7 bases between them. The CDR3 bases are TGTGCCAGCAGCCAATCGCGGTCAGATACGCAGTATTTT. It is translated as CASSQSRSDTQYF.

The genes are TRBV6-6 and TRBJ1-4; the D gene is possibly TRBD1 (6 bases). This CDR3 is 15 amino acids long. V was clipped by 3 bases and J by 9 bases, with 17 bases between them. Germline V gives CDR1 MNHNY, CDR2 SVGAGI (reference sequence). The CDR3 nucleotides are TGTGCCAGCAGTTATGCTCGGGACAAGGCTCAAAAACTGTTTTTT. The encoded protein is CASSYARDKAQKLFF.

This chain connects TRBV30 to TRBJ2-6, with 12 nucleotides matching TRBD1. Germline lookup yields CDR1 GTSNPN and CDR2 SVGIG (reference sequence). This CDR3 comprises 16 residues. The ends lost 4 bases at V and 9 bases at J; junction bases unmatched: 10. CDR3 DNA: TGTGCCTGGACCGGGACAGGGGGCCAGAGGGTCAACGTCCTGACTTTC. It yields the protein CAWTGTGGQRVNVLTF.

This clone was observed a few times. Here the CDR3 DNA reads TGTGCCAGCAGTTTCTGGGGGGATAATAATTCACCCCTCCACTTT. Translating it yields CASSFWGDNNSPLHF. The J gene is TRBJ1-6, the V gene TRBV28; weak D call: TRBD1 (5 bases). V lost 3 bases, J lost 5 bases, and 11 bases lay in between. This CDR3 comprises 15 residues. Germline CDR1 reads MDHEN; CDR2 reads SYDVKM.

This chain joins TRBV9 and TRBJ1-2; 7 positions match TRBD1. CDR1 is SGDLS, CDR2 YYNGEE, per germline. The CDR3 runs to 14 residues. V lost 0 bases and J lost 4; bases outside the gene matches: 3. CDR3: CASSVEAGGYGYTF. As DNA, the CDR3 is TGTGCCAGCAGCGTAGAGGCAGGGGGCTATGGCTACACCTTC.

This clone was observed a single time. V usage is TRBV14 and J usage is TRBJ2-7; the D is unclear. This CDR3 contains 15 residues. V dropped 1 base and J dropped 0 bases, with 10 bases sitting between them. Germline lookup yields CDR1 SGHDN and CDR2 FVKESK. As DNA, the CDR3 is TGTGCCAGCAGCCAAGGGAGCCGGAGCTCCTACGAGCAGTACTTC. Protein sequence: CASSQGSRSSYEQYF.

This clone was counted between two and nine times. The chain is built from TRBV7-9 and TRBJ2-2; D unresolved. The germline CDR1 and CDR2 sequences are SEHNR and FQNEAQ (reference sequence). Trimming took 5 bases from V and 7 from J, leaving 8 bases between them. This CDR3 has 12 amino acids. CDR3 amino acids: CASSAPGGELFF. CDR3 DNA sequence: TGTGCCAGCAGCGCCCCGGGCGGGGAGCTGTTTTTT. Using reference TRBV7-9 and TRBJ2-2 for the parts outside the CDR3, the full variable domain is DTGVSQNPRHKITKRGQNVTFRCDPISEHNRLYWYRQTLGQGPEFLTYFQNEAQLEKSRLLSDRFSAERPKGSFSTLEIQRTEQGDSAMYLCASSAPGGELFFGEGSRLTVL.

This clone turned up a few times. The CDR3 protein is CASSPDSLNQPQHF. CDR3 DNA sequence: TGTGCCAGCAGCCCGGACAGCCTTAATCAGCCCCAGCATTTT. This chain joins TRBV7-2 and TRBJ1-5, with TRBD1 as a possible D gene (6 bases). Trimming shortened V by 5 bases and J by 4 bases, and 12 bases separated the two germline ends. This CDR3 spans 14 amino acids. Germline-derived CDR1 and CDR2 are SGHTA and FQGNSA.

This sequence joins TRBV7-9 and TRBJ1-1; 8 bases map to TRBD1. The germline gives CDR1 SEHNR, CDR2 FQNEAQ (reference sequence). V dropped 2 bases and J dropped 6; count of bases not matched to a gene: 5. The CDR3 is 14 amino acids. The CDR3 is CASSLLGQVPEAFF. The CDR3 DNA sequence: TGTGCCAGCAGCTTACTGGGACAGGTTCCTGAAGCTTTCTTT.

The CDR3 spells CASSQGPHEKLFF. In DNA, the CDR3 is TGTGCCAGCAGCCAGGGGCCCCATGAAAAACTGTTTTTT. The chain employs TRBV28 and TRBJ1-4; D is possibly TRBD1 (6 bases). V lost 6 bases and J lost 6, with 11 bases in between. Per the germline V gene, CDR1 is MDHEN and CDR2 is SYDVKM. This CDR3 contains 13 residues.

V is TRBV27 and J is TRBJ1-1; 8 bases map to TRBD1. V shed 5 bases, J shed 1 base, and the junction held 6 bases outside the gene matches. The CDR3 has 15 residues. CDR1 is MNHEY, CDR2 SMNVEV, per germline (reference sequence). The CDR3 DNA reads TGTGCCAGCAGTCAACTCGGGACAGGGAACACTGAAGCTTTCTTT. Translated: CASSQLGTGNTEAFF.

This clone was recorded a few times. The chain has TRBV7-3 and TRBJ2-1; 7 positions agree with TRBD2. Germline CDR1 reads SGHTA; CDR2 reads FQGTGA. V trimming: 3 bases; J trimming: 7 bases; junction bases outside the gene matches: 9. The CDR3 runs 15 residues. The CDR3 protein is CASSFRGEMWNEQFF. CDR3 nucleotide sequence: TGTGCCAGCAGCTTCCGGGGGGAGATGTGGAATGAGCAGTTCTTC.

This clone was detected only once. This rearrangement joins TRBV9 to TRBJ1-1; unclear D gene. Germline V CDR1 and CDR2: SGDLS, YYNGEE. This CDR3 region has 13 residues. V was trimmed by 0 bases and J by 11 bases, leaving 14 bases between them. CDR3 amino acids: CASSVELLAPAFF. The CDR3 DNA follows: TGTGCCAGCAGCGTAGAACTCCTAGCTCCGGCTTTCTTT.

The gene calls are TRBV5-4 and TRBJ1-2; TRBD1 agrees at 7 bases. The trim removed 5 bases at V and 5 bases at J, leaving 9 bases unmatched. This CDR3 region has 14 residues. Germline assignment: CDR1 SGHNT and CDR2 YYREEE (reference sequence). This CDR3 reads CASRRRQGGYGYTF. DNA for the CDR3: TGTGCCAGCAGGCGACGACAGGGAGGATATGGCTACACCTTC.

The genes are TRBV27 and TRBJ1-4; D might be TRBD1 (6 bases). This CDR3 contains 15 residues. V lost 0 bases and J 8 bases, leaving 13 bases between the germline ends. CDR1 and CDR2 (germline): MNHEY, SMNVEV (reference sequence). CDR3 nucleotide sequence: TGTGCCAGCAGTTTATCGTGGGCCAGGGGCGAAAAACTGTTTTTT. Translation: CASSLSWARGEKLFF.